These T cell receptor beta chains were read from a single sample in a study of cytomegalovirus exposure and HLA in healthy donors. Clones were sequenced by immunoSEQ multiplex PCR, and TCRdb holds only the in-frame ones, with some missing. The repertoire has some 99,000 clones, around nine tenths of them found once; the top ten carry 2% to 2.5%. Specimen: PBMCs. The source of these receptors is a woman in her late teens or twenties in good health and CMV-seronegative. CDR3s include the opening cysteine and the closing phenylalanine or tryptophan. D genes are given only for firm matches. The size entry is marked missing in some rows and otherwise reads once, few, many or a size class.

j_gene: TRBJ2-7; d_gene: TRBD1; v_gene: TRBV6-5; len: 13; abundance: .; CDR3nt: TGTGCCAGCAGCTCCGGGACAGGGTTTGAGCAGTACTTC; CDR3aa: CASSSGTGFEQYF
j_gene: TRBJ2-2; d_gene: TRBD1; v_gene: TRBV28; len: 13; abundance: .; CDR3nt: TGTGCCAGCAAGAAAGGGGGCTGGGGGGAGCTGTTTTTT; CDR3aa: CASKKGGWGELFF
j_gene: TRBJ2-7; d_gene: TRBD2; v_gene: TRBV7-2; len: 15; abundance: .; CDR3nt: TGTGCCAGCAGCTCCGCGGGGGGAGCCCCCTACGAGCAGTACTTC; CDR3aa: CASSSAGGAPYEQYF
j_gene: TRBJ2-7; d_gene: TRBD1; v_gene: TRBV27; len: 14; abundance: .; CDR3nt: TGTGCCAGCAGCCGACAGGGGGCAGCATACGAGCAGTACTTC; CDR3aa: CASSRQGAAYEQYF
j_gene: TRBJ2-1; d_gene: TRBD2; v_gene: TRBV4-2; len: 16; abundance: .; CDR3nt: TGTGCCAGCAGCCAAGGGGGCGGGGGGGAATGGAATGAGCAGTTCTTC; CDR3aa: CASSQGGGGEWNEQFF
j_gene: TRBJ1-5; d_gene: .; v_gene: TRBV7-9; len: 15; abundance: .; CDR3nt: TGTGCCAGCAGCTTAGGCGGGGGCGGTTCAGAGCCCCAGCATTTT; CDR3aa: CASSLGGGGSEPQHF
j_gene: TRBJ2-3; d_gene: .; v_gene: TRBV4-3; len: 15; abundance: .; CDR3nt: TGCGCCAGCAGCCAAGATGAGATAGCGAGAGATACGCAGTATTTT; CDR3aa: CASSQDEIARDTQYF
j_gene: TRBJ1-1; d_gene: TRBD1; v_gene: TRBV18; len: 13; abundance: once; CDR3nt: TGTGCCAGCTCACCGGGACAGCCCGCCTCCGCTTTCTTT; CDR3aa: CASSPGQPASAFF
j_gene: TRBJ1-2; d_gene: .; v_gene: TRBV6-1; len: 14; abundance: .; CDR3nt: TGTGCCAGCAGTGAAGGGGAGACCGGCTATGGCTACACCTTC; CDR3aa: CASSEGETGYGYTF
j_gene: TRBJ1-2; d_gene: .; v_gene: TRBV27; len: 14; abundance: .; CDR3nt: TGTGCCAGCAGTTTATCCCCGGGTAGCTATGGCTACACCTTC; CDR3aa: CASSLSPGSYGYTF
j_gene: TRBJ1-1; d_gene: .; v_gene: TRBV27; len: 13; abundance: few; CDR3nt: TGTGCCAGCACCAACGAGATGAACACTGAAGCTTTCTTT; CDR3aa: CASTNEMNTEAFF
j_gene: TRBJ2-7; d_gene: .; v_gene: TRBV28; len: 11; abundance: few; CDR3nt: TGTGCCAGCAGTTTCCTCTCTGAGCAGTACTTC; CDR3aa: CASSFLSEQYF
j_gene: TRBJ1-5; d_gene: .; v_gene: TRBV28; len: 14; abundance: .; CDR3nt: TGTGCCAGCAGTTTTGGGGGGGACAATCAGCCCCAGCATTTT; CDR3aa: CASSFGGDNQPQHF
j_gene: TRBJ2-7; d_gene: TRBD1; v_gene: TRBV27; len: 17; abundance: once; CDR3nt: TGTGCCAGCAGTTTACTGGGGCCCGGACAGGTTTCCTACGAGCAGTACTTC; CDR3aa: CASSLLGPGQVSYEQYF
j_gene: TRBJ1-5; d_gene: .; v_gene: TRBV28; len: 14; abundance: .; CDR3nt: TGTGCCAGCAGTTTAATCAGGGACAATCAGCCCCAGCATTTT; CDR3aa: CASSLIRDNQPQHF
j_gene: TRBJ1-3; d_gene: .; v_gene: TRBV9; len: 13; abundance: .; CDR3nt: TGTGCCAGCAGCAGCGCTGAGGGAAACACCATATATTTT; CDR3aa: CASSSAEGNTIYF
j_gene: TRBJ1-1; d_gene: TRBD1; v_gene: TRBV28; len: 16; abundance: .; CDR3nt: TGTGCCAGCAGTTCACCGGGGACAGGGAAAAAGACTGAAGCTTTCTTT; CDR3aa: CASSSPGTGKKTEAFF
j_gene: TRBJ1-2; d_gene: TRBD1; v_gene: TRBV29-1; len: 14; abundance: .; CDR3nt: TGCAGCGTTGAAGGGGACAGATTTCTCTATGGCTACACCTTC; CDR3aa: CSVEGDRFLYGYTF
j_gene: TRBJ2-7; d_gene: .; v_gene: TRBV4-1; len: 18; abundance: .; CDR3nt: TGCGCCAGCAGCCAAGATCGACCCGAAAGGGACATCACCTACGAGCAGTACTTC; CDR3aa: CASSQDRPERDITYEQYF
j_gene: TRBJ1-5; d_gene: TRBD1; v_gene: TRBV7-2; len: 14; abundance: .; CDR3nt: TGTGCCAGCGGGACAGCCTTAGGAGAAGGGCCCCAGCATTTT; CDR3aa: CASGTALGEGPQHF
j_gene: TRBJ2-7; d_gene: .; v_gene: TRBV6-6; len: 12; abundance: .; CDR3nt: TGTGCCAGCAGCCCCATAGAGGGCGAGCAGTACTTC; CDR3aa: CASSPIEGEQYF
j_gene: TRBJ2-3; d_gene: TRBD1; v_gene: TRBV6-6; len: 14; abundance: .; CDR3nt: TGTGCCAGCAGCCTCAGGGGGCTGCCAGATACGCAGTATTTT; CDR3aa: CASSLRGLPDTQYF
j_gene: TRBJ2-1; d_gene: TRBD2; v_gene: TRBV7-9; len: 15; abundance: .; CDR3nt: TGTGCCAGCAGCCCAGCGGGAGCTGCCTACAATGAGCAGTTCTTC; CDR3aa: CASSPAGAAYNEQFF
j_gene: TRBJ2-5; d_gene: TRBD2; v_gene: TRBV28; len: 16; abundance: .; CDR3nt: TGTGCCAGCAGTTTACCACTAGCGGGACGGCGAGAGACCCAGTACTTC; CDR3aa: CASSLPLAGRRETQYF
j_gene: TRBJ2-5; d_gene: TRBD2; v_gene: TRBV5-8; len: 17; abundance: .; CDR3nt: TGTGCCAGCAGCTTGGCTATGACGGAGCGGGAGAGTGGGACCCAGTACTTC; CDR3aa: CASSLAMTERESGTQYF
j_gene: TRBJ1-2; d_gene: TRBD1; v_gene: TRBV19; len: 18; abundance: once; CDR3nt: TGTGCCAGTAGTCCACCCCGGGACAGGGGACGTGTGAACTATGGCTACACCTTC; CDR3aa: CASSPPRDRGRVNYGYTF
j_gene: TRBJ2-2; d_gene: .; v_gene: TRBV6-1; len: 14; abundance: .; CDR3nt: TGTGCCAGCAAGTGGGGGGGCGAAACCGGGGAGCTGTTTTTT; CDR3aa: CASKWGGETGELFF
j_gene: TRBJ1-2; d_gene: .; v_gene: TRBV27; len: 13; abundance: .; CDR3nt: TGTGCCACCGGGTGGCCCACCACGCATGGCTACACCTTC; CDR3aa: CATGWPTTHGYTF
j_gene: TRBJ2-1; d_gene: TRBD2; v_gene: TRBV13; len: 18; abundance: .; CDR3nt: TGTGCCAGCAGCCTAGCGGGGGGGCCGCGGCAATTAAGTAATGAGCAGTTCTTC; CDR3aa: CASSLAGGPRQLSNEQFF
j_gene: TRBJ1-1; d_gene: TRBD1; v_gene: TRBV2; len: 13; abundance: .; CDR3nt: TGTGCCAGCAGTGGACAACAGGGGACTGAAGCTTTCTTT; CDR3aa: CASSGQQGTEAFF
j_gene: TRBJ2-6; d_gene: .; v_gene: TRBV27; len: 16; abundance: once; CDR3nt: TGTGCCAGCAGTTACAACCCCTTGTCTGGGGCCAACGTCCTGACTTTC; CDR3aa: CASSYNPLSGANVLTF
j_gene: TRBJ2-1; d_gene: TRBD2; v_gene: TRBV30; len: 16; abundance: .; CDR3nt: TGTGCCTGGTGTATTCCGACTAGCGGGGGGGTAGATGAGCAGTTCTTC; CDR3aa: CAWCIPTSGGVDEQFF
j_gene: TRBJ2-2; d_gene: TRBD1; v_gene: TRBV19; len: 15; abundance: .; CDR3nt: TGTGCCAGTAGTCCTGGACAGGTTTACACCGGGGAGCTGTTTTTT; CDR3aa: CASSPGQVYTGELFF
j_gene: TRBJ1-2; d_gene: .; v_gene: TRBV15; len: 15; abundance: .; CDR3nt: TGTGCCACCAGCAGAACGGTCTCGGGAGACTATGGCTACACCTTC; CDR3aa: CATSRTVSGDYGYTF